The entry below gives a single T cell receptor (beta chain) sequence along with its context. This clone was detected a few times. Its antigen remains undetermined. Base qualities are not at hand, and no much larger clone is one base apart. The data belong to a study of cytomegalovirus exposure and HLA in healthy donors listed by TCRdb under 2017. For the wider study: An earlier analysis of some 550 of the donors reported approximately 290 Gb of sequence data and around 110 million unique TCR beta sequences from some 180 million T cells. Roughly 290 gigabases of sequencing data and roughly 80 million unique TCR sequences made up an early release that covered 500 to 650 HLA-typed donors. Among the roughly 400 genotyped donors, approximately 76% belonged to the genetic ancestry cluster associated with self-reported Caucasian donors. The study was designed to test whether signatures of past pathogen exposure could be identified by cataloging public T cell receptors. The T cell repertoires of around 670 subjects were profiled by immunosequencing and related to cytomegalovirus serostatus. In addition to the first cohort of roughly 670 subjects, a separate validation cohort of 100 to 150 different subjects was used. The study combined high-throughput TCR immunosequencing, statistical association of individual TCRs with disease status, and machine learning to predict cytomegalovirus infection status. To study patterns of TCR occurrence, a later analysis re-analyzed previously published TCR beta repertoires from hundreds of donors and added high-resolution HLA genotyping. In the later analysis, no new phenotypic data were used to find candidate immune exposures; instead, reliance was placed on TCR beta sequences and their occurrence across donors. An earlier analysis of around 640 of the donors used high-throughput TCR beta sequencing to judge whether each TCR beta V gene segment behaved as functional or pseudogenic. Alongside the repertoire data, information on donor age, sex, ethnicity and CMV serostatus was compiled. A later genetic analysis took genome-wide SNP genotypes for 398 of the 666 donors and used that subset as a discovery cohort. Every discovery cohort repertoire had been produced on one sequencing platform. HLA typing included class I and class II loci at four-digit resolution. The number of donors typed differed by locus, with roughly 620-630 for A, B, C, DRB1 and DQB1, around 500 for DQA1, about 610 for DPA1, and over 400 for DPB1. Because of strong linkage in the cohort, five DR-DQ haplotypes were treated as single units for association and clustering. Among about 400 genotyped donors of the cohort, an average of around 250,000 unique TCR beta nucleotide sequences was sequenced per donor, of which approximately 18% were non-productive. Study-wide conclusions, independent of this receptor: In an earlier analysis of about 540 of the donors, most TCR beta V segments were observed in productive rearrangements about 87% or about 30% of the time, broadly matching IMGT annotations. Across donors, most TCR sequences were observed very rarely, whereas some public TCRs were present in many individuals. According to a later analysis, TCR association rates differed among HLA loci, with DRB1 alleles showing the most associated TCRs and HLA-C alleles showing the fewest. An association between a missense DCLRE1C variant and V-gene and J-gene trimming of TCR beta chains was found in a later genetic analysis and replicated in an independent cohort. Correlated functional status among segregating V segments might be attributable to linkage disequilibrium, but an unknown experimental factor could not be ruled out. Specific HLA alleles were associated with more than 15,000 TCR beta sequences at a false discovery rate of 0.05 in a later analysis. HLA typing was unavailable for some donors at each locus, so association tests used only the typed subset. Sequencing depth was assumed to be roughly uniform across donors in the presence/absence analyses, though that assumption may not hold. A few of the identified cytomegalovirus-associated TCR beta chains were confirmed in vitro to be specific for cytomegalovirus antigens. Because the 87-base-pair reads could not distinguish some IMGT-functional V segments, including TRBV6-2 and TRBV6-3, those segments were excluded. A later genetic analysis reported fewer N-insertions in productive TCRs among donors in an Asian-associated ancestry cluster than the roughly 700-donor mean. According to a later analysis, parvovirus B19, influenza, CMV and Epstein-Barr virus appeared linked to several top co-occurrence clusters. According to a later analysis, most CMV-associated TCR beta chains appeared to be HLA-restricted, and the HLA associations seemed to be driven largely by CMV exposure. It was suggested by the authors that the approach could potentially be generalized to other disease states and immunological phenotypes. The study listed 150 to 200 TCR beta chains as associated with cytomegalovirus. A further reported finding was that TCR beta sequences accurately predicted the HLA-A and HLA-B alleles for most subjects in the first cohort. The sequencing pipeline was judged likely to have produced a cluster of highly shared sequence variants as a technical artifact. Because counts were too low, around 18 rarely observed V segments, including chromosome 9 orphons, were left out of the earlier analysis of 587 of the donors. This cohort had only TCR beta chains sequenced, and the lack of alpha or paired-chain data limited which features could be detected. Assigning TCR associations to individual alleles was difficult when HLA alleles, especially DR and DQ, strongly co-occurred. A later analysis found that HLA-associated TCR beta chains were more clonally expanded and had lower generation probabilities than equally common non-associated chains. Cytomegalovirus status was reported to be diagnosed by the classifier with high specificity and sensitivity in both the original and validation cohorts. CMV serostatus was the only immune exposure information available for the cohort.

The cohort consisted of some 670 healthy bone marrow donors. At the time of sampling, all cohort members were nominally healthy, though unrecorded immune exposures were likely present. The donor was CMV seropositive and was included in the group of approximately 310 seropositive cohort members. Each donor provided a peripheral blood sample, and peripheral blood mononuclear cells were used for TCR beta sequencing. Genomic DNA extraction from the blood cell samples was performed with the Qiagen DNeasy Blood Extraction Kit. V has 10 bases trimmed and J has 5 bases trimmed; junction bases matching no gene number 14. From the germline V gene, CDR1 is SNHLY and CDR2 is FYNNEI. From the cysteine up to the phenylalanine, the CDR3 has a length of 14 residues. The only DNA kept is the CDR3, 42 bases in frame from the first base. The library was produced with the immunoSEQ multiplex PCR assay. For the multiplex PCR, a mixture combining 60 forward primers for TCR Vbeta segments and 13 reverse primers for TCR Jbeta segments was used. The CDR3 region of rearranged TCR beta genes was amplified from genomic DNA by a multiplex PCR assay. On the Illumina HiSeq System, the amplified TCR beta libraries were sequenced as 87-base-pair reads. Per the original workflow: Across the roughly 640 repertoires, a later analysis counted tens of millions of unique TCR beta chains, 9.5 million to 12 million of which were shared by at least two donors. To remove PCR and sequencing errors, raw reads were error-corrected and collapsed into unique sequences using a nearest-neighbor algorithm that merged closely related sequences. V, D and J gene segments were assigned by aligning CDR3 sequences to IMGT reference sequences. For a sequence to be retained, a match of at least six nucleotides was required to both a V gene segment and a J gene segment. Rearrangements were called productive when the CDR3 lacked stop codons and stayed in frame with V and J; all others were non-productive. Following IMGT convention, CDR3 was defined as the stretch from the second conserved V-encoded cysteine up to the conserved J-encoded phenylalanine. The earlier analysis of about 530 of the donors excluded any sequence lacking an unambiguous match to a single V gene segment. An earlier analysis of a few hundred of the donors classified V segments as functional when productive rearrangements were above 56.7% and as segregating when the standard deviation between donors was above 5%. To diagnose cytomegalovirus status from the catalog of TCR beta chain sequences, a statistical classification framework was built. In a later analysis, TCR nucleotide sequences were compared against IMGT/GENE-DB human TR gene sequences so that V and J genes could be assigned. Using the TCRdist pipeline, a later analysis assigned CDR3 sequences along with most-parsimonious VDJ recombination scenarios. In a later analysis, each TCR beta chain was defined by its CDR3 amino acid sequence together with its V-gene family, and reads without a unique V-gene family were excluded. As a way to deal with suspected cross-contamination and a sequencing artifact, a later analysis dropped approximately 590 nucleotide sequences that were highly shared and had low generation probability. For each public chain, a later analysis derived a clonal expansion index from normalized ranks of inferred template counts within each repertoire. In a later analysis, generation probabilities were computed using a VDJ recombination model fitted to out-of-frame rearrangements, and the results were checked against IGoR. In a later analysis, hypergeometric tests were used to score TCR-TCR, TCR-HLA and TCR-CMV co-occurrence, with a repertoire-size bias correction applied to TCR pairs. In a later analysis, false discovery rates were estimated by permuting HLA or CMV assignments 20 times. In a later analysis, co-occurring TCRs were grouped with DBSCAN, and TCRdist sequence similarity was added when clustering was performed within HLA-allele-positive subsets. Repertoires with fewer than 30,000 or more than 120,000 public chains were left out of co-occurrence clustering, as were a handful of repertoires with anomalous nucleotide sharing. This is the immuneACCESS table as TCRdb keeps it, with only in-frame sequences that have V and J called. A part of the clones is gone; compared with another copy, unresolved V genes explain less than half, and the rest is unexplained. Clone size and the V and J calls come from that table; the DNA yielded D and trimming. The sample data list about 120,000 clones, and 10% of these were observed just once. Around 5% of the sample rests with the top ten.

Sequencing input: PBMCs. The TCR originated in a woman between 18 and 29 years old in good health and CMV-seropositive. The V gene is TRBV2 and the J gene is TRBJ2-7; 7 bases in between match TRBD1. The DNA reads TGTGCCAAAGACAGGGTGACTTCGGAGGACGAGCAGTACTTC. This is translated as CAKDRVTSEDEQYF.